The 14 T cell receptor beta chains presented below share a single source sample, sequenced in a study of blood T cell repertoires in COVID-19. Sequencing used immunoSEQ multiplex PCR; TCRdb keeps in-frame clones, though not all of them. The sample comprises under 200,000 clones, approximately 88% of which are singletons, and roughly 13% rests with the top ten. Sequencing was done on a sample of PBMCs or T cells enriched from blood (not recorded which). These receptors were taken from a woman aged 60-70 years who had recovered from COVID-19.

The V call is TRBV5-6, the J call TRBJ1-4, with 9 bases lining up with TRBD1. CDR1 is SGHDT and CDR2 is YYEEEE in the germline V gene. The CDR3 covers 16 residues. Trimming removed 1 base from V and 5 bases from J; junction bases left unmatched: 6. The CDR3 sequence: CASSLRSGQGNEKLFF. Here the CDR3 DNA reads TGTGCCAGCAGCTTGAGGTCGGGACAGGGAAATGAAAAACTGTTTTTT. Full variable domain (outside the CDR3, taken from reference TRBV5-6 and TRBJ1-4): DAGVTQSPTHLIKTRGQQVTLRCSPKSGHDTVSWYQQALGQGPQFIFQYYEEEERQRGNFPDRFSGHQFPNYSSELNVNALLLGDSALYLCASSLRSGQGNEKLFFGSGTQLSVL.

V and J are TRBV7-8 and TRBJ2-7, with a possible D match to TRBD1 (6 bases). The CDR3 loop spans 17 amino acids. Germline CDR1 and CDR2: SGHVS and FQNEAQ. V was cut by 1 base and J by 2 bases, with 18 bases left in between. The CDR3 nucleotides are TGTGCCAGCAGCTTAGTGGGATCAGGGGTAGGGGCCTACGAGCAGTACTTC. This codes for CASSLVGSGVGAYEQYF.

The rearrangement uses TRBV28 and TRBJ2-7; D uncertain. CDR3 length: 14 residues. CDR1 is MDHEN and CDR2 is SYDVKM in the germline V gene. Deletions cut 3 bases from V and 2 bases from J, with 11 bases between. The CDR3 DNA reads TGTGCCAGCAGTTTGCATGCGCTACCCTACGAGCAGTACTTC. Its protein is CASSLHALPYEQYF. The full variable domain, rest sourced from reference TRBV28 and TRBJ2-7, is DVKVTQSSRYLVKRTGEKVFLECVQDMDHENMFWYRQDPGLGLRLIYFSYDVKMKEKGDIPEGYSVSREKKERFSLILESASTNQTSMYLCASSLHALPYEQYFGPGTRLTVT.

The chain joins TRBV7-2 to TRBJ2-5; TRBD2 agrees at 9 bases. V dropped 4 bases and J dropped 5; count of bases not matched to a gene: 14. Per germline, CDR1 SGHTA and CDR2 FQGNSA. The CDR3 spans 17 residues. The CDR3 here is CASSSRWVAGASETQYF. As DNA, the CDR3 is TGTGCCAGCAGCTCCCGGTGGGTAGCGGGAGCTTCGGAGACCCAGTACTTC.

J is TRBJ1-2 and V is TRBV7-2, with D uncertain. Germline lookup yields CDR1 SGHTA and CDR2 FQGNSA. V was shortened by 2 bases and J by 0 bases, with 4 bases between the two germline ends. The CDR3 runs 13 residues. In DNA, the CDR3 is TGTGCCAGCAGCTTATTAGCTAACTATGGCTACACCTTC. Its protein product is CASSLLANYGYTF.

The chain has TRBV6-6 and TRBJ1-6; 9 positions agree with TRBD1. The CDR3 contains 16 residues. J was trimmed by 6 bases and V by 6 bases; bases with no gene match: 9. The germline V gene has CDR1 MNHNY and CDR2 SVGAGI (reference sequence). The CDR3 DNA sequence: TGTGCCAGCAGCCTTCGGACAGGGGAGGGTAATTCACCCCTCCACTTT. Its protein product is CASSLRTGEGNSPLHF.

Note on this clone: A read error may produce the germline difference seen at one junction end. CDR3: CASSAGDGQPRSLF. The CDR3 DNA reads TGTGCCAGCAGCGCTGGGGACGGACAGCCCCGATCATTATTT. This chain joins TRBV9 and TRBJ1-1, with D possibly being TRBD1 (6 bases). The CDR3 spans 14 residues. Per germline, CDR1 SGDLS and CDR2 YYNGEE.

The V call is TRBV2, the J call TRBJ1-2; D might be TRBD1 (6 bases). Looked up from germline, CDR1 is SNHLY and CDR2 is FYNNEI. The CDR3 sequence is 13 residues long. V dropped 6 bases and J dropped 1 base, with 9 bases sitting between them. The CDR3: CASSRDNNYGYTF. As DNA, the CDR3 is TGTGCCAGCAGCCGGGACAATAACTATGGCTACACCTTC. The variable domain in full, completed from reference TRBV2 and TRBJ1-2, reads EPEVTQTPSHQVTQMGQEVILRCVPISNHLYFYWYRQILGQKVEFLVSFYNNEISEKSEIFDDQFSVERPDGSNFTLKIRSTKLEDSAMYFCASSRDNNYGYTFGSGTRLTVV.

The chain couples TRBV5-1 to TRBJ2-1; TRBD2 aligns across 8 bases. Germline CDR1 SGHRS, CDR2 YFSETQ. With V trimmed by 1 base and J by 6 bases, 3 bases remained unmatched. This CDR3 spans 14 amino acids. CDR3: CASSLISGSNEQFF. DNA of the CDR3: TGCGCCAGCAGCTTGATCAGCGGGAGCAATGAGCAGTTCTTC.

The CDR3: CATPEDRFPLYEQFF. CDR3 DNA: TGTGCCACCCCAGAAGACAGATTTCCCCTCTATGAGCAGTTCTTC. The chain joins TRBV24-1 to TRBJ2-1; D perhaps matches TRBD1 (5 bases). CDR3 size: 15 residues. Germline V lookup: CDR1 KGHDR, CDR2 SFDVKD. Between the trimmed V and J ends, which lost 9 bases and 8 bases, there was a span of 22 bases.

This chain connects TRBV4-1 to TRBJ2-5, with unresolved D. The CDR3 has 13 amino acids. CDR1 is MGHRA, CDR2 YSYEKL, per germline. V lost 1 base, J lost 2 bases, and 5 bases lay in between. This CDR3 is CASSQGRQETQYF. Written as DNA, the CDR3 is TGCGCCAGCAGCCAAGGCAGGCAAGAGACCCAGTACTTC.

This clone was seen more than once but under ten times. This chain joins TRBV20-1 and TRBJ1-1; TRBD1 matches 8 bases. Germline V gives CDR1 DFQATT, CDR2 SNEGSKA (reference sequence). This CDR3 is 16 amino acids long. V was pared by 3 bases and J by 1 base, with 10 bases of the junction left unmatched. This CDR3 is CSASRGQAEWNTEAFF. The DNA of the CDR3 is TGCAGTGCTAGTCGGGGACAGGCCGAATGGAACACTGAAGCTTTCTTT.

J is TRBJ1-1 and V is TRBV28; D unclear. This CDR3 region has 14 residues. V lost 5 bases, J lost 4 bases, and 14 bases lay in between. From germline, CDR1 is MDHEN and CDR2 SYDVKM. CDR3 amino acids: CASSQAPTGTEAFF. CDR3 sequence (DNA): TGTGCCAGCAGTCAAGCCCCCACGGGCACTGAAGCTTTCTTT.

The CDR3 DNA reads as TGTGCCAGCAGTTCCGGACTAGCGGGGCCTAGGGGGGAGACCCAGTACTTC. Amino acid sequence: CASSSGLAGPRGETQYF. The J gene is TRBJ2-5, the V gene TRBV27; 12 bases are a match to TRBD2. Germline loops: CDR1 MNHEY, CDR2 SMNVEV (reference sequence). CDR3 length: 17 amino acids. The trim removed 4 bases at V and 5 bases at J, leaving 11 bases unmatched.